What follows are 27 T cell receptor beta chains derived from one specimen sequenced in a study of cytomegalovirus exposure and HLA in healthy donors. The PCR used 60 Vbeta and 13 Jbeta primers. The method was immunoSEQ multiplex PCR; TCRdb's version includes in-frame clones alone and lacks a portion of them. The table for this sample gives under 200,000 clones. Sequences were obtained from PBMCs. The origin of the receptors is a man aged 25-40 years in good health and CMV-seronegative.

The chain employs TRBV11-2 and TRBJ2-1, with D uncertain. The V gene's germline CDR1 is SGHAT and CDR2 FQNNGV. Deletions cut 3 bases from V and 9 bases from J, with 9 bases between. This CDR3 comprises 12 residues. The DNA for the CDR3 is TGTGCCAGCAGCTTCGGGTCTCCTGAGCAGTTCTTC. This encodes CASSFGSPEQFF.

In DNA, the CDR3 is TGTGCCAGTAGTATCCCCAGGGAAACTGGGGCCAACGTCCTGACTTTC. Residues: CASSIPRETGANVLTF. The chain joins TRBV19 to TRBJ2-6; tentatively, D is TRBD1 (5 bases). CDR3 length equals 16 residues. The germline CDR1 and CDR2 sequences are LNHDA and SQIVND (reference sequence). Trimming pared 3 bases from V and 2 bases from J, leaving 11 bases between.

The chain uses TRBV7-7 and TRBJ2-2; 7 nucleotides match TRBD2. The CDR3 length is 14 residues. CDR1 SSHAT and CDR2 FNYEAQ come from the germline V gene (reference sequence). V lost 3 bases, J lost 6 bases, and 4 bases stayed unmatched. As DNA, the CDR3 is TGTGCCAGCAGCTTGGGGGACTACTCCGGGGAGCTGTTTTTT. Protein product: CASSLGDYSGELFF.

The V and J genes are TRBV19 and TRBJ2-3; D gene unclear. The CDR3 totals 16 residues. V was shortened by 4 bases and J by 2 bases, with 16 bases between the two germline ends. Germline V gene lookup returns CDR1 LNHDA and CDR2 SQIVND (reference sequence). The CDR3 coding sequence is TGTGCCAGTAGTACCCCGACTCAACCCGACACAGATACGCAGTATTTT. This sequence encodes CASSTPTQPDTDTQYF.

The chain couples TRBV7-2 to TRBJ1-1; D may be TRBD1 (5 bases). There are 15 residues in the CDR3. Trimming shortened V by 5 bases and J by 1 base, and 14 bases separated the two germline ends. Germline values: CDR1 SGHTA, CDR2 FQGNSA. CDR3 sequence: CASSPMGGSNTEAFF. The DNA for the CDR3 is TGTGCCAGCAGCCCAATGGGGGGGTCGAACACTGAAGCTTTCTTT.

The chain recombines TRBV5-1 with TRBJ2-7; 7 bases are shared with TRBD1. The CDR3 contains 15 residues. The V gene end was trimmed by 2 bases and the J gene end by 4 bases; junction bases not matched to a gene: 9. Germline CDR1 and CDR2: SGHRS and YFSETQ. CDR3: CASSLAIEQGYEQYF. CDR3 bases: TGCGCCAGCAGCTTAGCTATTGAACAGGGGTACGAGCAGTACTTC.

This chain connects TRBV5-1 to TRBJ2-2; 13 nucleotides match TRBD2. The V gene's germline CDR1 is SGHRS and CDR2 YFSETQ. There are 15 residues in the CDR3. Unmatched junction bases numbered 1, after V lost 2 bases and J lost 6 bases. CDR3: CASSLTSGRAGELFF. CDR3 nucleotide sequence: TGCGCCAGCAGCTTAACTAGCGGGAGGGCCGGGGAGCTGTTTTTT.

The chain employs TRBV27 and TRBJ2-1, with 8 bases lining up with TRBD2. J was trimmed by 8 bases and V by 7 bases; bases with no gene match: 13. The V gene's germline CDR1 is MNHEY and CDR2 SMNVEV (reference sequence). This CDR3 region has 15 residues. The CDR3 DNA reads TGTGCCAGCACCACCGGGACTAGGGGGGGAGATGAGCAGTTCTTC. Amino acid sequence: CASTTGTRGGDEQFF.

This chain links TRBV5-1 with TRBJ1-2; D not resolved. The germline V gene has CDR1 SGHRS and CDR2 YFSETQ. The length of the CDR3 is 13 residues. Between the trimmed V and J ends, which lost 4 bases and 3 bases, there was a span of 10 bases. The CDR3 nucleotides are TGCGCCAGCAGCGTGGCGCGAGACTATGGCTACACCTTC. Translation gives CASSVARDYGYTF.

Judged by frequency, this clone is medium-sized (0.01 to 0.1%). This sequence joins TRBV6-5 and TRBJ2-7, with D maybe TRBD2 (5 bases). Germline V gene lookup returns CDR1 MNHEY and CDR2 SVGAGI. V was pared by 4 bases and J by 7 bases, with 11 bases between. The CDR3 sequence is 12 residues long. CDR3 in DNA: TGTGCCAGCAGTTGGGAGCGCGGGGAGCAGTACTTC. Its translation: CASSWERGEQYF.

The chain combines TRBV6-5 with TRBJ1-5; 10 bases match TRBD1. Germline V CDR1 and CDR2: MNHEY, SVGAGI. The CDR3 extends over 15 amino acids. With 6 bases clipped from V and 6 bases from J, the junction kept 8 bases outside the gene matches. This CDR3 is CASSPFRDRGQPQHF. In DNA form, the CDR3 reads TGTGCCAGCAGCCCGTTCCGGGACAGGGGTCAGCCCCAGCATTTT.

V usage is TRBV5-1 and J usage is TRBJ1-1; 11 bases map to TRBD1. After removal of 2 bases from V and 4 bases from J, the junction contained 4 bases not matched to a gene. Germline-derived CDR1 and CDR2 are SGHRS and YFSETQ. The CDR3 extends over 15 amino acids. The CDR3 DNA sequence: TGCGCCAGCAGCTTTGGGACAGGGGGGGTCACTGAAGCTTTCTTT. Its protein is CASSFGTGGVTEAFF.

This chain links TRBV2 with TRBJ2-3; D gene unclear. Germline loops: CDR1 SNHLY, CDR2 FYNNEI. Trimming cost V 6 bases and J 5 bases, with 12 bases left between them. The CDR3 is 13 residues long. The CDR3 nucleotides are TGTGCCAGCAGCCAAGAGGTAGGAGATACGCAGTATTTT. It encodes CASSQEVGDTQYF.

The chain combines TRBV28 with TRBJ1-5; 7 positions match TRBD1. CDR3 length: 13 amino acids. Germline values: CDR1 MDHEN, CDR2 SYDVKM. Trimming at V came to 8 bases and at J to 4 bases, leaving 5 bases not matched to a gene. For the CDR3, the DNA is TGTGCCAGCGGGGGACAGCCGAATCAGCCCCAGCATTTT. Encoded protein: CASGGQPNQPQHF.

This chain joins TRBV19 and TRBJ2-2; 8 positions agree with TRBD1. This CDR3 spans 18 amino acids. Germline CDR1 reads LNHDA; CDR2 reads SQIVND (reference sequence). V shed 7 bases, J shed 0 bases, and the junction held 13 bases outside the gene matches. For the CDR3, the DNA is TGTGCCAGTACCCGCCGGACAGGGTGGGAAACGAACACCGGGGAGCTGTTTTTT. Amino acid sequence: CASTRRTGWETNTGELFF. The full variable domain, with the rest looked up from reference TRBV19 and TRBJ2-2, is DGGITQSPKYLFRKEGQNVTLSCEQNLNHDAMYWYRQDPGQGLRLIYYSQIVNDFQKGDIAEGYSVSREKKESFPLTVTSAQKNPTAFYLCASTRRTGWETNTGELFFGEGSRLTVL.

V and J are TRBV9 and TRBJ1-2; TRBD1 aligns across 7 bases. From germline, CDR1 is SGDLS and CDR2 YYNGEE. V was clipped by 3 bases and J by 0 bases; unmatched bases: 5. The CDR3 extends over 15 amino acids. The CDR3 region has the DNA TGTGCCAGCAGCGCGACAGGGATTACTAACTATGGCTACACCTTC. It is translated as CASSATGITNYGYTF.

The V call is TRBV5-4, the J call TRBJ1-2, with D possibly TRBD1 on 6 matching bases. With 4 bases removed from V and 8 bases from J, the gap between germline ends came to 21 bases. Germline V CDR1 and CDR2: SGHNT, YYREEE (reference sequence). This CDR3 spans 15 amino acids. CDR3: CASSPGDHEVRGYTF. CDR3 nucleotide sequence: TGTGCCAGCAGCCCAGGGGATCATGAGGTCCGAGGCTACACCTTC.

The V call is TRBV11-2, the J call TRBJ2-2, with 9 bases lining up with TRBD1. This CDR3 region has 15 residues. The germline V gene has CDR1 SGHAT and CDR2 FQNNGV. The CDR3 region has the DNA TGTAGCAGCAGGGGACAGGGCAGTTCGACCGGGGAGCTGTTTTTT. Translated, it gives CSSRGQGSSTGELFF.

The chain joins TRBV5-1 to TRBJ2-1, with 10 bases lining up with TRBD1. The CDR3 length is 18 residues. Trimming took 3 bases from V and 4 from J; bases not matched to a gene: 13. Germline lookup yields CDR1 SGHRS and CDR2 YFSETQ. DNA of the CDR3: TGCGCCAGCAGCTACCCGGACAGGGGGGAAGGCGGATACAATGAGCAGTTCTTC. Translation gives CASSYPDRGEGGYNEQFF. The variable domain in full, completed from reference TRBV5-1 and TRBJ2-1, reads KAGVTQTPRYLIKTRGQQVTLSCSPISGHRSVSWYQQTPGQGLQFLFEYFSETQRNKGNFPGRFSGRQFSNSRSEMNVSTLELGDSALYLCASSYPDRGEGGYNEQFFGPGTRLTVL.

This sequence joins TRBV6-5 and TRBJ2-5, with D possibly TRBD1 on 5 matching bases. The J call could be wrong; TRBJ2-7 is a better fit for the DNA end. The CDR3 extends over 14 amino acids. Germline-derived CDR1 and CDR2 are MNHEY and SVGAGI. DNA of the CDR3: TGTGCCAGCAGTTATGGGGCCAGGGCATACGAGCAGTACTTC. Translating it yields CASSYGARAYEQYF.

The V and J genes are TRBV10-2 and TRBJ2-5; 11 nucleotides agree with TRBD1. Looked up from germline, CDR1 is WSHSY and CDR2 is SAAADI. This CDR3 contains 18 residues. V dropped 2 bases and J dropped 3; count of bases not matched to a gene: 11. CDR3 in amino acids: CASSEAGTGGSEEETQYF. For the CDR3, the DNA is TGCGCCAGCAGTGAGGCGGGGACAGGGGGGTCGGAGGAAGAGACCCAGTACTTC.

The chain recombines TRBV5-1 with TRBJ2-1, with 12 bases matching TRBD2. Germline V gene sequence: CDR1 SGHRS, CDR2 YFSETQ. The trim removed 0 bases at V and 5 bases at J, leaving 0 bases unmatched. This CDR3 has 15 amino acids. DNA for the CDR3: TGCGCCAGCAGCTTGGGACTAGCGGGGGACAATGAGCAGTTCTTC. Its translation is CASSLGLAGDNEQFF.

V and J are TRBV27 and TRBJ1-5; D gene uncertain. This CDR3 has 16 residues. The germline V and J ends were trimmed by 2 bases and 7 bases, with 18 bases remaining between them. From germline, CDR1 is MNHEY and CDR2 SMNVEV (reference sequence). CDR3 in DNA: TGTGCCAGCAGTTTAAAGAGGGCAGAAGAGCGCCAGCCCCAGCATTTT. This encodes CASSLKRAEERQPQHF.

The chain combines TRBV18 with TRBJ1-4; D is perhaps TRBD1 (5 bases). The germline V gene has CDR1 KGHSH and CDR2 LQKENI. V dropped 1 base and J dropped 5 bases, with 11 bases sitting between them. The CDR3 runs to 15 residues. CDR3 in amino acids: CASSPLGQGNEKLFF. CDR3 bases: TGTGCCAGCTCACCACTAGGGCAGGGAAATGAAAAACTGTTTTTT.

The V gene is TRBV19, the J gene TRBJ1-2; D is perhaps TRBD1 (6 bases). CDR1 is LNHDA, CDR2 SQIVND, per germline (reference sequence). The V end was cut by 10 bases, the J end by 5 bases, with 20 bases between. The CDR3 loop spans 14 amino acids. In DNA, the CDR3 is TGTGCCAATAGACTCTCAGGGGATTTTTATGGCTACACCTTC. Protein: CANRLSGDFYGYTF.

CDR3 bases: TGTGCCTGGAGTTCTCAGGGTATCCAGGGCTACACCTTC. Protein sequence: CAWSSQGIQGYTF. This chain joins TRBV30 and TRBJ1-2; D is perhaps TRBD1 (5 bases). Germline CDR1 reads GTSNPN; CDR2 reads SVGIG (reference sequence). The CDR3 is made up of 13 amino acids. Trimming pared 2 bases from V and 8 bases from J, leaving 15 bases between.

This sequence joins TRBV6-6 and TRBJ1-1; D is uncertain. This CDR3 region has 13 residues. CDR1 and CDR2 from the germline V gene are MNHNY and SVGAGI (reference sequence). V was shortened by 1 base and J by 3 bases, with 6 bases between the two germline ends. DNA for the CDR3: TGTGCCAGCAGTTACTTTACGGACACTGAAGCTTTCTTT. Translating gives CASSYFTDTEAFF.